The 19 T cell receptor beta chains below come from one sample, sequenced in a study of human T cells and chemical hapten exposure. Time point meaning: patch test 1, 2 weeks after DPC sensitization. The treatment denotes: therapeutic diphenylcyclopropenone sensitization with weekly scalp DPC. Using its own MiXCR run on the RACE reads, TCRdb lists one record per CDR3 protein. This table holds around 380,000 distinct CDR3 sequences, 4.8% found once. Sequencing was performed on whole blood, taken in connection with sensitization to the hapten diphenylcyclopropenone (DPC). Source of these receptors: a woman in her 50s with alopecia areata. Some clones in this sample may be carry-over from other donors' samples.

The V and J genes are TRBV27 and TRBJ2-1; D ambiguous. Germline CDR1 MNHEY, CDR2 SMNVEV (reference sequence). The ends were cut back, 7 bases at V and 2 bases at J, with 9 bases in the middle. This CDR3 is built from 13 residues. The CDR3 DNA sequence: TGTGCCAGCACAAACGGTCCCTACAATGAGCAGTTCTTC. Its protein is CASTNGPYNEQFF.

This clonotype was seen at least ten times. The chain links TRBV5-6 to TRBJ1-1; the D gene is possibly TRBD1 (5 bases). V lost 0 bases to trimming and J lost 0 bases, with 12 bases between them. The CDR3 consists of 16 residues. The germline V gene has CDR1 SGHDT and CDR2 YYEEEE. Here the CDR3 reads CASSLAGSGMNTEAFF. The CDR3 DNA sequence: TGTGCCAGCAGCTTGGCAGGGTCCGGTATGAACACTGAAGCTTTCTTT. The variable domain in full, with the rest retrieved from reference TRBV5-6 and TRBJ1-1, is DAGVTQSPTHLIKTRGQQVTLRCSPKSGHDTVSWYQQALGQGPQFIFQYYEEEERQRGNFPDRFSGHQFPNYSSELNVNALLLGDSALYLCASSLAGSGMNTEAFFGQGTRLTVV.

This clonotype was counted a few times. This rearrangement joins TRBV6-5 to TRBJ1-2, with 8 nucleotides matching TRBD1. CDR1 is MNHEY, CDR2 SVGAGI, per germline. With V trimmed by 5 bases and J by 8 bases, 13 bases remained unmatched. This CDR3 is built from 15 residues. The CDR3 coding sequence is TGTGCCAGCAGTGCTGCAGGGGGCGGTGGTAGCGGCTACACCTTC. Residues: CASSAAGGGGSGYTF.

This clonotype showed up just a few times. The V gene is TRBV12-3 or TRBV12-4, the J gene TRBJ2-4; a weak D match, TRBD1 (5 bases). Trimming took 3 bases from V and 1 from J, leaving 10 bases between them. The length of the CDR3 is 15 residues. The CDR3 DNA reads as TGTGCCAGCAGTTTCCTCAAGGGGGCCAAAAACATTCAGTACTTC. Translation: CASSFLKGAKNIQYF.

This clonotype has ten or more counts. The J gene is TRBJ2-1, the V gene TRBV24-1, with D possibly TRBD2 on 5 matching bases. This CDR3 contains 14 residues. The V gene lost 2 bases and the J gene lost 9 bases, with 13 bases spanning the gap. Germline V gene sequence: CDR1 KGHDR, CDR2 SFDVKD. CDR3 loop: CATSDSGRRGEQFF. The CDR3 coding sequence is TGTGCCACCAGTGATTCTGGGCGTCGGGGTGAGCAGTTCTTC.

This clonotype was seen a handful of times. Written as DNA, the CDR3 is TGCAGTGCTAGAATTGGTACTGAAGCTTTCTTT. Its protein product is CSARIGTEAFF. V is TRBV20-1 and J is TRBJ1-1, with D hard to call. Trimming left V 2 bases short and J 5 bases short, with 6 bases between. CDR1 and CDR2 from the germline V gene are DFQATT and SNEGSKA (reference sequence). There are 11 residues in the CDR3.

The chain joins TRBV29-1 to TRBJ2-2; the match to TRBD1 covers 7 bases. The CDR3 is 14 residues long. Trimming took 6 bases from V and 6 from J; bases not matched to a gene: 10. CDR1 SQVTM and CDR2 ANQGSEA come from the germline V gene. CDR3 nucleotides: TGCAGCGTCCTATACAGGGGAGCGGCCGGGGAGCTGTTTTTT. Residues: CSVLYRGAAGELFF.

A few counts support this clonotype. Here the CDR3 DNA reads TGTGCCAGCAGTCAGACAGGGGCTGCCGGATACGAGCAGTACTTC. Protein product: CASSQTGAAGYEQYF. The chain joins TRBV2 to TRBJ2-7; TRBD1 matches at 8 bases. Germline V CDR1 and CDR2: SNHLY, FYNNEI. CDR3 length equals 15 residues. The V segment lost 5 bases and the J segment 4 bases; nucleotides outside the gene matches: 10.

This clonotype appeared a few times. CDR3 amino acids: CSVAPTGPYGYTF. For the CDR3, the DNA is TGCAGCGTTGCCCCGACAGGACCCTATGGCTACACCTTC. The chain links TRBV29-1 to TRBJ1-2, with D maybe TRBD1 (6 bases). Germline V gene sequence: CDR1 SQVTM, CDR2 ANQGSEA. The CDR3 sequence is 13 residues long. V was clipped by 4 bases and J by 4 bases, with 13 bases between them.

This clonotype was found many times. The chain employs TRBV10-3 and TRBJ1-6; tentatively, D is TRBD1 (6 bases). The CDR3 length is 14 residues. CDR1 and CDR2 from the germline V gene are ENHRY and SYGVKD. The V end lost 8 bases, the J end lost 12 bases, and 20 bases lay between the germline ends. The CDR3 DNA reads as TGTGCCATCGGAGAGCTGGGGGGCAGGGAACCCCTCCACTTT. Translation gives CAIGELGGREPLHF.

This clonotype was seen ten or more times. CDR3 in DNA: TGTGCCAGCAGCCCTAAGTCAGAAACCTACGAGCAGTACTTC. Residues: CASSPKSETYEQYF. The V call is TRBV9, the J call TRBJ2-7; unclear D gene. Germline CDR1 reads SGDLS; CDR2 reads YYNGEE. The CDR3 consists of 14 residues. V was shortened by 4 bases and J by 2 bases, with 13 bases between the two germline ends.

Many counts were recorded for this clonotype. The chain employs TRBV20-1 and TRBJ2-5, with D unclear. This CDR3 is built from 13 residues. Germline CDR1 is DFQATT and CDR2 is SNEGSKA (reference sequence). V shed 0 bases and J shed 5 bases, with 10 bases lying between them. The CDR3 DNA is TGCAGTGCTAGAGATCGACTGCGGGAGACCCAGTACTTC. It is translated as CSARDRLRETQYF.

This clonotype has only a few counts. The gene calls are TRBV2 and TRBJ1-3; tentatively, D is TRBD1 (6 bases). The CDR3 totals 15 residues. Per germline, CDR1 SNHLY and CDR2 FYNNEI. The V and J ends lost 6 bases and 0 bases respectively, with 12 bases between them. CDR3 in amino acids: CASRAGTNSGNTIYF. The CDR3, as DNA: TGTGCCAGCAGGGCCGGGACAAACTCTGGAAACACCATATATTTT.

This clonotype occurred many times. V gene TRBV12-3 or TRBV12-4 combines with J gene TRBJ2-1, with a possible D match to TRBD2 (7 bases). The CDR3 length is 12 residues. The germline V and J ends were trimmed by 2 bases and 10 bases, with 9 bases remaining between them. CDR3 protein: CASSLPGGEQFF. CDR3 coding DNA: TGTGCCAGCAGTTTACCGGGGGGCGAGCAGTTCTTC.

This clonotype appeared many times. An end of the junction does not agree with germline; a read error may underlie this. The chain carries TRBV12-3 or TRBV12-4 and TRBJ1-5, with a possible D match to TRBD1 (6 bases). CDR3 size: 13 residues. CDR3 amino acids: CASSLGQNQPQHF. The CDR3 DNA reads TGTGCCAGCAGCTTAGGACAGAATCAGCCCCAGCATTTT.

This clonotype was detected ten times or more. The CDR3 reads CASSHGQALTDTQYF. The DNA for the CDR3 is TGTGCCAGCAGCCACGGACAGGCCCTAACAGATACGCAGTATTTT. The chain carries TRBV5-8 and TRBJ2-3; 7 bases align to TRBD1. V lost 4 bases to trimming and J lost 3 bases; unmatched junction nucleotides: 8. The CDR3 contains 15 residues. The V gene's germline CDR1 is SGHTS and CDR2 YDEGEE.

The chain joins TRBV3-1 to TRBJ2-1; TRBD2 matches at 11 bases. Trimming at V came to 3 bases and at J to 6 bases, leaving 7 bases not matched to a gene. CDR3 length equals 16 residues. Germline V gene sequence: CDR1 LGHDT, CDR2 YNNKEL (reference sequence). The CDR3 is CASSQPRLAGSNEQFF. For the CDR3, the DNA is TGTGCCAGCAGCCAGCCCCGACTAGCGGGATCCAATGAGCAGTTCTTC.

At least ten counts were recorded for this clonotype. The rearrangement uses TRBV20-1 and TRBJ1-2, with TRBD1 matching 9 bases. In germline, CDR1 is DFQATT, CDR2 SNEGSKA (reference sequence). The J segment lost 4 bases and the V segment lost 6 bases, leaving 6 bases of the junction unmatched. The CDR3 runs 13 residues. CDR3 loop: CSARDRESYGYTF. In DNA form, the CDR3 reads TGCAGTGCAAGGGACAGGGAGAGCTATGGCTACACCTTC.

This clonotype was observed many times. This chain joins TRBV3-1 and TRBJ2-7; D uncertain. V lost 0 bases to trimming and J lost 3 bases, with 6 bases between them. Germline V lookup: CDR1 LGHDT, CDR2 YNNKEL (reference sequence). The CDR3 length is 13 residues. CDR3 loop: CASSQDARYEQYF. CDR3 in DNA: TGTGCCAGCAGCCAAGATGCCCGCTACGAGCAGTACTTC.